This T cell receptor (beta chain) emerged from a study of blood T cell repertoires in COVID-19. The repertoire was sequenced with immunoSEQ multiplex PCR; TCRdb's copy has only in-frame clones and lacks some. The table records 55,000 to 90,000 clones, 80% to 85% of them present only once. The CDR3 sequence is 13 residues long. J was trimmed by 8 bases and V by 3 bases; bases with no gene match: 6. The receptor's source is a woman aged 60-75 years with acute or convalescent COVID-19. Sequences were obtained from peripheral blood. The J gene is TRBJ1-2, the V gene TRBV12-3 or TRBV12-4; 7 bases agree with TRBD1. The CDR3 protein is CASSFAGGGGYTF. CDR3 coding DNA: TGTGCCAGCAGTTTCGCAGGGGGAGGCGGCTACACCTTC.